The rows below give T cell receptor beta chains drawn from one sample of a study of T-cell reconstitution after alpha-beta-depleted transplantation in children. TCRdb analysed the PCR reads with MiXCR anew, one entry per CDR3 protein. Counted here are about 230,000 distinct CDR3 sequences, around 9.9% occurring once; the ten biggest clones make up roughly 27%. The source was PBMCs, collected before TCRalphabeta/CD19-depleted stem cell transplant. The receptor set was obtained from a child less than two years old with acute myeloid leukemia, due to receive a stem cell transplant. CDR3s leave out the opening cysteine and the closing phenylalanine or tryptophan. The order of the fields is CDR3 protein, J gene, V gene, CDR3 length.

CDR3: ASSPPGLQFNEQF
J: TRBJ2-1
V: TRBV7-3
length: 13

CDR3: ASSPPRGAEAF
J: TRBJ1-1
V: TRBV7-8
length: 11

CDR3: ASSEEGTLETQY
J: TRBJ2-5
V: TRBV5-6
length: 12

CDR3: SWGGTRGRSYEQY
J: TRBJ2-7
V: TRBV20-1
length: 13

CDR3: ASSLAMWGDEKLF
J: TRBJ1-4
V: TRBV12-3/TRBV12-4
length: 13

CDR3: ASSPTNQPQH
J: TRBJ1-5
V: TRBV12-3/TRBV12-4
length: 10

CDR3: ASSFQGGLSNTGELF
J: TRBJ2-2
V: TRBV7-6
length: 15

CDR3: ATSDLRQGREGYT
J: TRBJ1-2
V: TRBV24-1
length: 13

CDR3: ASSLDRTTEAF
J: TRBJ1-1
V: TRBV11-3
length: 11

CDR3: SVGDSGSSETQY
J: TRBJ2-5
V: TRBV29-1
length: 12

CDR3: ASSEYSGGEKLF
J: TRBJ1-4
V: TRBV25-1
length: 12

CDR3: ASSLGSGGELF
J: TRBJ2-2
V: TRBV5-1
length: 11

CDR3: ASSLEGSSGNTIY
J: TRBJ1-3
V: TRBV7-9
length: 13

CDR3: ASSPPSAEQF
J: TRBJ2-1
V: TRBV18
length: 10

CDR3: ASSLSGNNEQF
J: TRBJ2-1
V: TRBV12-3/TRBV12-4
length: 11

CDR3: ASSSPGYTETQY
J: TRBJ2-5
V: TRBV28
length: 12

CDR3: ASSARRVPYNEQF
J: TRBJ2-1
V: TRBV7-2
length: 13

CDR3: SASRLGSDTGELF
J: TRBJ2-2
V: TRBV20-1
length: 13

CDR3: ASSFDPWGGDQQITYEQY
J: TRBJ2-7
V: TRBV28
length: 18

CDR3: ASSHRGQETQY
J: TRBJ2-5
V: TRBV14
length: 11

CDR3: ASSEGLAVVEQF
J: TRBJ2-1
V: TRBV10-2
length: 12

CDR3: ATSETKGGELF
J: TRBJ2-2
V: TRBV24-1
length: 11

CDR3: ASRQKEGTVRANYGYT
J: TRBJ1-2
V: TRBV5-1
length: 16

CDR3: ASSLPIVGLSDEQY
J: TRBJ2-7
V: TRBV28
length: 14

CDR3: ASSSGLAGGWETQY
J: TRBJ2-5
V: TRBV12-3/TRBV12-4
length: 14

CDR3: ASSIWTGWGELF
J: TRBJ2-2
V: TRBV6-2/TRBV6-3
length: 12

CDR3: ASSLTGENPQH
J: TRBJ1-5
V: TRBV7-2
length: 11

CDR3: ASSWGAGVSYNEQF
J: TRBJ2-1
V: TRBV12-3/TRBV12-4
length: 14

CDR3: AISERGGLNTDTQY
J: TRBJ2-3
V: TRBV10-3
length: 14

CDR3: SASTSGRTEQY
J: TRBJ2-7
V: TRBV20-1
length: 11

CDR3: ASSYSPGFTGELF
J: TRBJ2-2
V: TRBV6-2/TRBV6-3
length: 13

CDR3: SARASGRVNTGELF
J: TRBJ2-2
V: TRBV20-1
length: 14

CDR3: ASSSPGQGAETQY
J: TRBJ2-5
V: TRBV5-1
length: 13

CDR3: AISEVGTGEGTEAF
J: TRBJ1-1
V: TRBV10-3
length: 14

CDR3: ASSLRRGNTLT
J: TRBJ2-6
V: TRBV5-1
length: 11

CDR3: ASSLEVAKRGAF
J: TRBJ1-1
V: TRBV12-3/TRBV12-4
length: 12

CDR3: AIADSSYNEQF
J: TRBJ2-1
V: TRBV10-3
length: 11

CDR3: ATRLDTYEQY
J: TRBJ2-7
V: TRBV10-3
length: 10

CDR3: SARDRTSRSYYNEQF
J: TRBJ2-1
V: TRBV20-1
length: 15

CDR3: ASSQVRGTSGTYNEQF
J: TRBJ2-1
V: TRBV4-3
length: 16

CDR3: ASSPSQGGNQPQH
J: TRBJ1-5
V: TRBV5-1
length: 13

CDR3: ASSFPPFSGGSEQF
J: TRBJ2-1
V: TRBV5-1
length: 14

CDR3: SAARINEQF
J: TRBJ2-1
V: TRBV20-1
length: 9

CDR3: ASSQFSFSYEQY
J: TRBJ2-7
V: TRBV7-2
length: 12

CDR3: ASGRQSSTDTQY
J: TRBJ2-3
V: TRBV6-1
length: 12

CDR3: ASSTSRDRVGAVGELF
J: TRBJ2-2
V: TRBV3-1
length: 16

CDR3: AWNLGGEGDTQY
J: TRBJ2-3
V: TRBV30
length: 12

CDR3: ASSLRDRYEQY
J: TRBJ2-7
V: TRBV5-6
length: 11

CDR3: ASSLDGGSYEQY
J: TRBJ2-7
V: TRBV7-2
length: 12

CDR3: ASSLGAGGEQY
J: TRBJ2-7
V: TRBV7-6
length: 11